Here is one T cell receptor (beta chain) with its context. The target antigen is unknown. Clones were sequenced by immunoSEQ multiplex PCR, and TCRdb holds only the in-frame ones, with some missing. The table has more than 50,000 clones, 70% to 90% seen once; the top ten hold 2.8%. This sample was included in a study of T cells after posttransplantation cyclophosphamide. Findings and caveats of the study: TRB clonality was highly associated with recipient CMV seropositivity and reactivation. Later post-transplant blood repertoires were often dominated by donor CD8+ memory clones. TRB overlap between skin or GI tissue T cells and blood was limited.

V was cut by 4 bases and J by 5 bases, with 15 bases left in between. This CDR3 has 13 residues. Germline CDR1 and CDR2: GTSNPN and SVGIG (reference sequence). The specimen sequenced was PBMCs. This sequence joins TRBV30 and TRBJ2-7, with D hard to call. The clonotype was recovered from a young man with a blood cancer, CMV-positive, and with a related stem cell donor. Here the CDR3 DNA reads TGTGCCTGGACTCTAATTCACCGTGACGAGCAGTACTTC. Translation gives CAWTLIHRDEQYF. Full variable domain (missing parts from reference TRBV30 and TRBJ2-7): SQTIHQWPATLVQPVGSPLSLECTVEGTSNPNLYWYRQAAGRGLQLLFYSVGIGQISSEVPQNLSASRPQDRQFILSSKKLLLSDSGFYLCAWTLIHRDEQYFGPGTRLTVT.